This T cell receptor beta chain was captured by sequencing in a study of blood T cell repertoires in COVID-19. About the research overall: T cells, B-cell-depleted T cells, or PBMCs provided the cDNA or gDNA that served as material.

Sequencing was performed with immunoSEQ multiplex PCR; in TCRdb, only in-frame clones are kept and a portion is missing. The sample has some 97,000 clones; approximately 86% are singletons. Germline V gene data show CDR1 as SNHLY and CDR2 as FYNNEI. The germline V and J ends were trimmed by 6 bases and 7 bases, with 18 bases remaining between them. The CDR3 totals 14 residues. The cohort comprised adults aged 18 to 89 years residing in 24 US areas. In this sample, this clone turned up a few times. This clonotype was sampled from a woman aged 50 to 65 who had recovered from COVID-19. The specimen was PBMCs or T cells enriched from blood (not recorded which). The chain recombines TRBV2 with TRBJ1-1, with no clear D. The CDR3 here is CASSIGLTRSEAFF. CDR3 DNA sequence: TGTGCCAGCAGCATCGGACTGACGAGGAGTGAAGCTTTCTTT.